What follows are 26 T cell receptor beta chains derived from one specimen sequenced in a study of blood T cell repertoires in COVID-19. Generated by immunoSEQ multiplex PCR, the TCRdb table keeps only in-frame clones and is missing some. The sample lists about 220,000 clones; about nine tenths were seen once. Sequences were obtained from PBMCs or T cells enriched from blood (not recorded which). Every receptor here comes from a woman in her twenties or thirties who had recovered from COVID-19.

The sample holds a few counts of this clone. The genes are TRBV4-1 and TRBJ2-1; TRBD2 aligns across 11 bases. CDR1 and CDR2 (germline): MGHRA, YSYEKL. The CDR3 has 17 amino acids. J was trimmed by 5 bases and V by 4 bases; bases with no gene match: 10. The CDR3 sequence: CASSPYPLAGGHNEQFF. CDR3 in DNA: TGCGCCAGCAGCCCTTACCCCCTAGCGGGGGGCCACAATGAGCAGTTCTTC.

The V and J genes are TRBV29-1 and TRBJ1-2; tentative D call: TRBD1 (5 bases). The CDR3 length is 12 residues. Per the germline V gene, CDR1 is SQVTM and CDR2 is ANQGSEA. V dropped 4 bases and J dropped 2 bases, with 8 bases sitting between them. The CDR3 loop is CSVGSGNYGYTF. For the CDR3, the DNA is TGCAGCGTTGGGTCAGGGAACTATGGCTACACCTTC.

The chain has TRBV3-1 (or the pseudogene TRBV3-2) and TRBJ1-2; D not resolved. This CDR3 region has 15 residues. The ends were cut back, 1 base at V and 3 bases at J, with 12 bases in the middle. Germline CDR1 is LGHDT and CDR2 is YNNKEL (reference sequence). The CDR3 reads CASSQGSAAHYGYTF. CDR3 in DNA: TGTGCCAGCAGCCAAGGGTCCGCGGCCCACTATGGCTACACCTTC.

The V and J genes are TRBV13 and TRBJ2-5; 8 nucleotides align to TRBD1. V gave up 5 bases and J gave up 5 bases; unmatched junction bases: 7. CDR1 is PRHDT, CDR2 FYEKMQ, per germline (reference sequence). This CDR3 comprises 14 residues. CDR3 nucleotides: TGTGCCAGCAGCCCGGGGACAGGCGCGGAGACCCAGTACTTC. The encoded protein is CASSPGTGAETQYF.

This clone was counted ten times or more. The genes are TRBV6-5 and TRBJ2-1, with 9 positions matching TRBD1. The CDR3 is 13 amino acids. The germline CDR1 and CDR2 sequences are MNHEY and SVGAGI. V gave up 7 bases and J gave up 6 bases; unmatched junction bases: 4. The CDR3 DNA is TGTGCCAGCAAGGGGACAGGGCTCAATGAGCAGTTCTTC. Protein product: CASKGTGLNEQFF.

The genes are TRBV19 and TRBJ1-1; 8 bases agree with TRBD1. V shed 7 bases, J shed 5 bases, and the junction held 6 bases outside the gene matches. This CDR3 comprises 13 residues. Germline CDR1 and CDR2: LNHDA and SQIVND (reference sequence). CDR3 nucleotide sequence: TGTGCCAGTACCAAGGACAGGGAGACTGAAGCTTTCTTT. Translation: CASTKDRETEAFF.

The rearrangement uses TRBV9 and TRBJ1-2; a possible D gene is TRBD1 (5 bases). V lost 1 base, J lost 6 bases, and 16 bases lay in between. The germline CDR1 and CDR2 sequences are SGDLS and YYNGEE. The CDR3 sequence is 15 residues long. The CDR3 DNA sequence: TGTGCCAGCAGCGTATCAGGGCTTCGCAACGATGGCTACACCTTC. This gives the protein CASSVSGLRNDGYTF.

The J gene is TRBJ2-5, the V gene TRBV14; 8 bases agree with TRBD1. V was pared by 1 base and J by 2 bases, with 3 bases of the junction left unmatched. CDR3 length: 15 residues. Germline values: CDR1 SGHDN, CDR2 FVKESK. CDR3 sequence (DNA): TGTGCCAGCAGCCAAGGGGACAGGCCACAAGAGACCCAGTACTTC. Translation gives CASSQGDRPQETQYF.

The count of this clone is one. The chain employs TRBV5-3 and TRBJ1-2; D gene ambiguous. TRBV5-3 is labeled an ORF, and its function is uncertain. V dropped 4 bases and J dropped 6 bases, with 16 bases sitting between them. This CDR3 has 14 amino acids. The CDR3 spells CARSPTTGFDGYTF. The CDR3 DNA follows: TGTGCCAGAAGCCCCACTACTGGATTCGATGGCTACACCTTC.

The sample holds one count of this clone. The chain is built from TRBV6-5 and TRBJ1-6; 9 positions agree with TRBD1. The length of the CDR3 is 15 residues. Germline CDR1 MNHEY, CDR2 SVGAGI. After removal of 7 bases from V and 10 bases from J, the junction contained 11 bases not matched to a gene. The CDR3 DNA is TGTGCCAGCAATCCCCGGGACAGGGCCAGGTCACCCCTCCACTTT. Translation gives CASNPRDRARSPLHF.

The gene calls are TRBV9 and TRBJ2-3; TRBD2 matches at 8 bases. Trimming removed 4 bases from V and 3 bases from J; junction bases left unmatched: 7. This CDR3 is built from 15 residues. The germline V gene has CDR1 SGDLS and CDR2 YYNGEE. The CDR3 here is CASSPRGGPTDTQYF. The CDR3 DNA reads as TGTGCCAGCAGCCCACGCGGGGGGCCGACAGATACGCAGTATTTT.

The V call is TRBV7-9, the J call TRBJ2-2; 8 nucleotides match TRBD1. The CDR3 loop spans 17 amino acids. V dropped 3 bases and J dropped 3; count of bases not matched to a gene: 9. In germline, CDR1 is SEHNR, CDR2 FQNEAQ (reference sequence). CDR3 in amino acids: CASSLPRTGPDTGELFF. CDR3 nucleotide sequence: TGTGCCAGCAGCTTGCCGCGGACAGGGCCCGACACCGGGGAGCTGTTTTTT.

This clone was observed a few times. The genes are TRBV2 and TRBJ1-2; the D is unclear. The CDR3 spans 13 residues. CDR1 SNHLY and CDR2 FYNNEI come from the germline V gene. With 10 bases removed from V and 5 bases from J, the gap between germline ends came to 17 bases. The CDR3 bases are TGTGCCACCGCCCAGGCAGACCTATATGGCTACACCTTC. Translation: CATAQADLYGYTF.

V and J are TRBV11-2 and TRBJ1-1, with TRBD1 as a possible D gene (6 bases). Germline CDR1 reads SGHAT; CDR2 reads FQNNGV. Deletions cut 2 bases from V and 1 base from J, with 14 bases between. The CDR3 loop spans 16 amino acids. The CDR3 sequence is CASSLLGRDKNTEAFF. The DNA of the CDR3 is TGTGCCAGCAGCTTACTGGGTCGGGACAAGAACACTGAAGCTTTCTTT.

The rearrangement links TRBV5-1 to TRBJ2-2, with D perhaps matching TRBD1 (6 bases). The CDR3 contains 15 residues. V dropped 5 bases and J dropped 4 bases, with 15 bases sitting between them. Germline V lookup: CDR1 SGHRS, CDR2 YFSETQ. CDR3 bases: TGCGCCAGCAGACACCGGGACACAGCCACCGGGGAGCTGTTTTTT. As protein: CASRHRDTATGELFF.

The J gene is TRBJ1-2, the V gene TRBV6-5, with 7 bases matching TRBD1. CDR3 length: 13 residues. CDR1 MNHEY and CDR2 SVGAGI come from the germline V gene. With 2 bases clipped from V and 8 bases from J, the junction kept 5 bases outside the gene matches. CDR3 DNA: TGTGCCAGCAGTTACAGACAGGGTGACGGCTACACCTTC. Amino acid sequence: CASSYRQGDGYTF.

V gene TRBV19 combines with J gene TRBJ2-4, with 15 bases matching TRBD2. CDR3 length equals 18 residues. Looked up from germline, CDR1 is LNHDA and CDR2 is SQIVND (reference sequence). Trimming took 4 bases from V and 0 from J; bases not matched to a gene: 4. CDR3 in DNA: TGTGCCAGTAGTACGGGACTAGCGGGGGGATTAGCCAAAAACATTCAGTACTTC. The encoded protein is CASSTGLAGGLAKNIQYF.

The CDR3 nucleotides are TGTGCCAGCAGTTTCCAACAGGGGTGGTATTCACCCCTCCACTTT. Residues: CASSFQQGWYSPLHF. This chain connects TRBV27 to TRBJ1-6; 7 bases fit TRBD1. CDR1 and CDR2 from the germline V gene are MNHEY and SMNVEV (reference sequence). J was trimmed by 8 bases and V by 3 bases; bases with no gene match: 7. The CDR3 covers 15 residues.

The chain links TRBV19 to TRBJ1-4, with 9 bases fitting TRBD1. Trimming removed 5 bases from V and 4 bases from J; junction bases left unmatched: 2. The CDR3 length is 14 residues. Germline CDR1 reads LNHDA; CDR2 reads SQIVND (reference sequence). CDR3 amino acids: CASSLGQGNEKLFF. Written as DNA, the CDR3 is TGTGCCAGTAGTTTGGGACAGGGTAATGAAAAACTGTTTTTT.

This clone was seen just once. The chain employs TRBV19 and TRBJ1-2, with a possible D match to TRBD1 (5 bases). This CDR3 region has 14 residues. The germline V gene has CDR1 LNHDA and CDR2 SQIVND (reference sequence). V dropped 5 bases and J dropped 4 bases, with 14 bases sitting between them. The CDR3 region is CASSSLDGGYGYTF. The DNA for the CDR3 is TGTGCCAGTAGTTCTCTGGACGGGGGCTATGGCTACACCTTC.

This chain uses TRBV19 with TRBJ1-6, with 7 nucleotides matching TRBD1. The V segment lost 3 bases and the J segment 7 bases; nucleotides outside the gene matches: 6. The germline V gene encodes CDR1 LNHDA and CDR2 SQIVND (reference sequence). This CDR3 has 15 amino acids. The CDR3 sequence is CASSIRTGLNSPLHF. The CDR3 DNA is TGTGCCAGTAGTATCCGGACAGGACTAAATTCACCCCTCCACTTT.

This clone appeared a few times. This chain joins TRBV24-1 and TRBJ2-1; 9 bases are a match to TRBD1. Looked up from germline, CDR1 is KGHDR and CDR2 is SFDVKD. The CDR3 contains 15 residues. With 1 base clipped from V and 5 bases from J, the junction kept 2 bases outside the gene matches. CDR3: CATSDFGTGNNEQFF. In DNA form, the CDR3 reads TGTGCCACCAGTGATTTTGGGACAGGGAACAATGAGCAGTTCTTC.

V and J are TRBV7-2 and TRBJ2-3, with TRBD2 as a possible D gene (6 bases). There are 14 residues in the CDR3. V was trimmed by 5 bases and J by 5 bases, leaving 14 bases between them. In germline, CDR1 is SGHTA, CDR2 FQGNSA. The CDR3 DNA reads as TGTGCCAGCAGCCCGGGAGCTTTGGTAGATACGCAGTATTTT. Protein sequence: CASSPGALVDTQYF. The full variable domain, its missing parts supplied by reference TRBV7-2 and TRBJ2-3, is GAGVSQSPSNKVTEKGKDVELRCDPISGHTALYWYRQSLGQGLEFLIYFQGNSAPDKSGLPSDRFSAERTGGSVSTLTIQRTQQEDSAVYLCASSPGALVDTQYFGPGTRLTVL.

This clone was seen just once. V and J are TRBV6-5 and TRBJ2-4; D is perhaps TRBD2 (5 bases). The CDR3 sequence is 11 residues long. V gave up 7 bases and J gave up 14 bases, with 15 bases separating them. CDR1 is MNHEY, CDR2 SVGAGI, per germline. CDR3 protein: CASTGNGLEYF. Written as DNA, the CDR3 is TGTGCCAGCACCGGGAACGGGCTGGAGTACTTC.

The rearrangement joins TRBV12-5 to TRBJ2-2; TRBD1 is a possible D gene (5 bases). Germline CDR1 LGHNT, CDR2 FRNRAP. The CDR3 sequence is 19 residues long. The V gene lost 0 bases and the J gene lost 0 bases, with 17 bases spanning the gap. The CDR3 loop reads CASGLVLFPDSPNTGELFF. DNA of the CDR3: TGTGCTAGTGGTTTGGTACTATTTCCCGACAGTCCGAACACCGGGGAGCTGTTTTTT.

DNA of the CDR3: TGCGCCAGCAGCTCGGGACTAGCCTACGAGCAGTACTTC. The encoded protein is CASSSGLAYEQYF. J is TRBJ2-7 and V is TRBV5-1, with 8 bases aligning to TRBD2. This CDR3 is built from 13 residues. J gave up 2 bases and V 3 bases, and 1 base lay outside the gene matches. Per germline, CDR1 SGHRS and CDR2 YFSETQ.